Listed below are T cell receptor beta chains from one sample, sequenced in a study of blood T cell repertoires in COVID-19. TCRdb keeps only in-frame clones here, not all; method: immunoSEQ multiplex PCR. The data contain roughly 400,000 clones, about 90% of them singletons. The specimen sequenced was PBMCs or T cells enriched from blood (not recorded which). These receptor sequences come from a woman aged 25 to 39 who had recovered from COVID-19. The CDR3 runs from the conserved cysteine through the conserved F or W. A D gene is named only where the DNA matches it firmly. Expanded clones are given a class, and other clones once, few, many or no size at all.

clone_size,d_call,v_call,j_call,cdr3_aa,cdr3_nt
NA,NA,TRBV6-5,TRBJ2-7,CASSYSTTGHSYEQYF,TGTGCCAGCAGTTACTCTACGACAGGCCACTCCTACGAGCAGTACTTC
NA,NA,TRBV6-2/TRBV6-3,TRBJ1-5,CASSGSRRGLVQPQHF,TGTGCCAGCAGTGGGTCCCGGAGGGGCTTGGTTCAGCCCCAGCATTTT
NA,NA,TRBV7-8,TRBJ1-5,CASSLGPNQPQHF,TGTGCCAGCAGCTTAGGGCCCAATCAGCCCCAGCATTTT
once,NA,TRBV5-1,TRBJ1-4,CASNGGSGEKLFF,TGCGCCAGCAACGGCGGGAGCGGCGAAAAACTGTTTTTT
NA,TRBD1,TRBV13,TRBJ1-5,CASSLGGGDQPQHF,TGTGCCAGCAGCTTAGGAGGGGGCGATCAGCCCCAGCATTTT
NA,TRBD1,TRBV30,TRBJ2-5,CAWSFWGQGMETQYF,TGTGCCTGGAGTTTTTGGGGACAGGGCATGGAGACCCAGTACTTC
NA,TRBD2,TRBV5-4,TRBJ2-1,CASSLGGSGRVDEQFF,TGTGCCAGCAGCTTGGGAGGTAGCGGGAGGGTCGATGAGCAGTTCTTC
NA,NA,TRBV7-6,TRBJ1-1,CASSLGRNTEAFF,TGTGCCAGCAGCTTGGGGAGGAACACTGAAGCTTTCTTT
NA,TRBD1,TRBV4-2,TRBJ1-2,CASSQTGANYGYTF,TGTGCCAGCAGCCAGACAGGGGCCAACTATGGCTACACCTTC
NA,TRBD1,TRBV28,TRBJ1-2,CASSLWAGGLNYGYTF,TGTGCCAGCAGTTTATGGGCAGGGGGGCTCAACTATGGCTACACCTTC
NA,TRBD1,TRBV12-3/TRBV12-4,TRBJ1-4,CASSWGTGGLFF,TGTGCCAGCAGTTGGGGGACAGGGGGATTGTTTTTT
NA,TRBD2,TRBV7-9,TRBJ2-1,CASSLGVTSRDEQFF,TGTGCCAGCAGCTTAGGGGTGACTAGCAGAGACGAGCAGTTCTTC
NA,NA,TRBV7-2,TRBJ1-1,CVSSSNRDLEAFF,TGTGTCAGCAGCTCAAACAGGGACCTTGAAGCTTTCTTT
NA,NA,TRBV25-1,TRBJ1-2,CASSEGPGTLYGYTF,TGTGCCAGCAGTGAGGGACCCGGGACTCTCTATGGCTACACCTTC
NA,NA,TRBV2,TRBJ2-7,CASSEDRGEQYF,TGTGCCAGCAGTGAGGACCGGGGAGAGCAGTACTTC
once,TRBD2,TRBV4-2,TRBJ2-2,CASSRTSGGNTGELFF,TGTGCCAGCAGTCGGACTAGCGGGGGGAACACCGGGGAGCTGTTTTTT
few,NA,TRBV6-4,TRBJ1-6,CASSERDLFNSPLHF,TGTGCCAGCAGTGAACGGGATCTATTTAATTCACCCCTCCACTTT
NA,TRBD1,TRBV2,TRBJ1-5,CASTRGVGQPQHF,TGTGCCAGCACCAGGGGGGTGGGTCAGCCCCAGCATTTT
NA,NA,TRBV19,TRBJ1-4,CASSFGRGEKLFF,TGTGCCAGTAGTTTCGGTCGAGGGGAAAAACTGTTTTTT
NA,TRBD1,TRBV3-1/TRBV3-2,TRBJ1-2,CASSQADRGPLYGYTF,TGTGCCAGCAGCCAAGCCGACAGGGGACCGCTCTATGGCTACACCTTC
NA,NA,TRBV24-1,TRBJ2-5,CATSDPRDPKETQYF,TGTGCCACCAGTGATCCCCGGGATCCCAAAGAGACCCAGTACTTC
NA,NA,TRBV6-5,TRBJ1-4,CASKQGYGEKLFF,TGTGCCAGCAAACAGGGTTACGGGGAAAAACTGTTTTTT